One sample yielded the 7 T cell receptor beta chains listed below, sequenced in a study of blood T cell repertoires in COVID-19. Only in-frame clones appear in the TCRdb table, and some are missing; sequencing was by immunoSEQ multiplex PCR. The table has roughly 400,000 clones, around nine tenths seen once. Specimen: PBMCs or T cells enriched from blood (not recorded which). The receptors were gathered from a woman under 30 who had been exposed to COVID-19.

The rearrangement joins TRBV4-1 to TRBJ1-6; D is perhaps TRBD1 (5 bases). The germline V and J ends were trimmed by 0 bases and 0 bases, with 9 bases remaining between them. The CDR3 spans 17 residues. CDR1 and CDR2 (germline): MGHRA, YSYEKL. Here the CDR3 DNA reads TGCGCCAGCAGCCAAGATACAGGAAGCTCCTATAATTCACCCCTCCACTTT. Amino acids: CASSQDTGSSYNSPLHF.

The J gene is TRBJ2-5, the V gene TRBV4-1; D possibly corresponds to TRBD2 (6 bases). With 0 bases removed from V and 3 bases from J, the gap between germline ends came to 23 bases. Per germline, CDR1 MGHRA and CDR2 YSYEKL. The CDR3 has 19 residues. The CDR3 here is CASSQDFRLANLREETQYF. CDR3 DNA: TGCGCCAGCAGCCAAGATTTCCGGCTAGCGAACCTGAGGGAAGAGACCCAGTACTTC.

V gene TRBV7-6 combines with J gene TRBJ2-1, with 8 bases lining up with TRBD1. The germline CDR1 and CDR2 sequences are SGHVS and FNYEAQ. Trimming removed 2 bases from V and 2 bases from J; junction bases left unmatched: 14. The CDR3 sequence is 19 residues long. The CDR3 nucleotides are TGTGCCAGCAGCTTACGGGCCGCAGGGGGCCAGGGGACCTACAATGAGCAGTTCTTC. Its translation: CASSLRAAGGQGTYNEQFF.

The rearrangement joins TRBV28 to TRBJ2-7; a possible D gene is TRBD2 (5 bases). The V end lost 9 bases, the J end lost 5 bases, and 11 bases lay between the germline ends. The CDR3 has 11 amino acids. Germline V gene sequence: CDR1 MDHEN, CDR2 SYDVKM. The CDR3 bases are TGTGCCAGTGGAGGACGAAACGAGCAGTACTTC. Residues: CASGGRNEQYF.

This clone was counted once. The CDR3 is CATRRTDEANYGYTF. As DNA, the CDR3 is TGTGCCACCAGGAGGACAGATGAAGCTAACTATGGCTACACCTTC. The chain uses TRBV15 and TRBJ1-2; possibly TRBD1 for D (6 bases). This CDR3 has 15 residues. The ends were cut back, 6 bases at V and 0 bases at J, with 14 bases in the middle. Germline V CDR1 and CDR2: LNHNV, YYDKDF (reference sequence).

This clone was recorded only once. The genes are TRBV18 and TRBJ2-1; 8 bases align to TRBD1. The CDR3 sequence is 13 residues long. CDR1 is KGHSH, CDR2 LQKENI, per germline. Trimming at V came to 3 bases and at J to 8 bases, leaving 3 bases not matched to a gene. CDR3 loop: CASSPGQVHEQFF. The DNA of the CDR3 is TGTGCCAGCTCACCGGGACAGGTTCATGAGCAGTTCTTC.

The rearrangement links TRBV5-1 to TRBJ1-2; 9 positions match TRBD1. Germline values: CDR1 SGHRS, CDR2 YFSETQ. This CDR3 contains 17 residues. Trimming cost V 0 bases and J 2 bases; bases outside gene matches: 8. CDR3 DNA: TGCGCCAGCAGCTTGGCCAGGGACAGGGTGTCCAACTATGGCTACACCTTC. Translation gives CASSLARDRVSNYGYTF.